The 11 T cell receptor beta chains below come from one sample, sequenced in a study of tumor-infiltrating lymphocytes in primary liver carcinoma. The input was approximately 0.45 ug total RNA; TCR beta cDNA was made from it with a constant-region primer. Slightly modified ARM-PCR, run as three nested multiplex PCR rounds, produced the TCR beta libraries. Investigators reported that the first two PCR rounds, at 10 to 11 cycles each, used TRBV1-TRBV30 forward primers with a C-beta reverse primer. TCRdb analysed the multiplex PCR reads with MiXCR anew, one entry per CDR3 protein. The profile covers 100,000 to 120,000 distinct CDR3 sequences, with 80% to 85% appearing a single time and approximately 20% taken by the ten largest. Unsorted bulk tissue, 20-30 mg of it, served as the source for co-extraction of RNA and DNA. Input material: liver tumor tissue from sampling region 3. Subset meaning: tumor region T3, left-lateral pole. These receptors all stem from a man aged 40-49 years with primary liver carcinoma and hepatitis B virus infection.

Sample share makes this clonotype medium-sized. This chain uses TRBV5-4 with TRBJ2-5; 8 bases map to TRBD2. The junction had 3 bases not matched to a gene; V was cut back by 4 bases and J by 4 bases. The germline gives CDR1 SGHNT, CDR2 YYREEE (reference sequence). CDR3 length: 13 residues. The DNA for the CDR3 is TGTGCCAGCAGCCCGACTAGCGTAGAGACCCAGTACTTC. Protein product: CASSPTSVETQYF.

A note on this clonotype: One end of the junction fails to match germline, which may point to a read error. The chain links TRBV14 to TRBJ2-1; the D call may be TRBD1 or TRBD2 (5 bases each). In germline, CDR1 is SGHDN, CDR2 FVKESK. This CDR3 has 14 amino acids. The CDR3 DNA follows: TGTGCCATCAGCCAAGGAATGGCGTCGAGGGGGCAGTTCTTC. Translating gives CAISQGMASRGQFF.

Remarks on this clonotype: The conserved phenylalanine or tryptophan normally closing the CDR3 is absent here, so this likely arose from a read error. The DNA is left out, because the CDR3 cannot be placed on it with certainty; the CDR3 is given as TCRdb lists it. The rearrangement joins TRBV11-2 to TRBJ2-7; the table's D gene call, TRBD1, was not cross checked with the DNA. The germline V gene has CDR1 SGHAT and CDR2 FQNNGV. The CDR3 length is 13 residues, termini included. The CDR3: CASSLNPGAEQHL.

This clonotype was detected ten times or more. The chain combines TRBV7-6 with TRBJ2-1, with TRBD1 matching 10 bases. Losses at the gene ends were 1 base for V and 7 bases for J; bases not matched to a gene: 4. CDR3 size: 15 residues. Germline CDR1 and CDR2: SGHVS and FNYEAQ. CDR3: CASSLGTGGLNEQFF. Here the CDR3 DNA reads TGTGCCAGCAGCTTAGGGACAGGGGGTTTAAATGAGCAGTTCTTC. Based on the CDR3 plus reference TRBV7-6 and TRBJ2-1, the full variable domain is GAGVSQSPRYKVTKRGQDVALRCDPISGHVSLYWYRQALGQGPEFLTYFNYEAQQDKSGLPNDRFSAERPEGSISTLTIQRTEQRDSAMYRCASSLGTGGLNEQFFGPGTRLTVL.

Regarding this clonotype: This CDR3 fails to terminate in the conserved phenylalanine or tryptophan, so it likely reflects a read error. The V and J genes are TRBV28 and TRBJ2-3; 7 nucleotides align to TRBD2. With 4 bases clipped from V and 2 bases from J, the junction kept 9 bases outside the gene matches. The CDR3 covers 16 residues. The germline gives CDR1 MDHEN, CDR2 SYDVKM. The CDR3 loop reads CASSSGRRGITDTQYL. The CDR3 bases are TGTGCCAGCAGTTCTGGGCGGCGGGGGATCACAGATACGCAGTATCTT.

With regard to this clonotype: This may be a read error: a much more frequent sequence differs by one nucleotide. The chain employs TRBV5-1 and TRBJ2-7; TRBD1 is a possible D gene (7 bases). There are 15 residues in the CDR3. CDR1 and CDR2 from the germline V gene are SGHRS and YFSETQ. CDR3 loop: CAGSTSGGQSYEQYF. CDR3 in DNA: TGCGCCGGCAGCACATCCGGGGGACAGTCCTACGAGCAGTACTTC. The whole variable domain, filled in from reference TRBV5-1 and TRBJ2-7, reads KAGVTQTPRYLIKTRGQQVTLSCSPISGHRSVSWYQQTPGQGLQFLFEYFSETQRNKGNFPGRFSGRQFSNSRSEMNVSTLELGDSALYLCAGSTSGGQSYEQYFGPGTRLTVT.

Worth noting for this clonotype: The CDR3 ends on some other residue instead of the conserved phenylalanine or tryptophan, so this is likely a read error. For the CDR3, the DNA is TGTGCTAGCAGGGGGAAGCGATCCTACAAGCAGTACATC. It translates to CASRGKRSYKQYI. This sequence joins TRBV11-1 and TRBJ2-7, with TRBD1 identical over 7 bases. This CDR3 comprises 13 residues. Per germline, CDR1 SGHAT and CDR2 FQDESV (reference sequence).

On this clonotype: One junction end does not reproduce the germline sequence, and a read error may be involved. V gene TRBV11-3 combines with J gene TRBJ1-5; D uncertain. Per germline, CDR1 SGHNT and CDR2 YENEEA. CDR3 length equals 15 residues. Here the CDR3 reads CASSLDLRVAQRQHF. The CDR3 DNA reads as TGTGCCAGCAGCTTAGATCTGCGGGTAGCTCAGCGCCAGCATTTT.

Remarks on this clonotype: The junction differs from germline at one of its ends, possibly a read error. The chain combines TRBV11-2 with TRBJ2-6; 8 bases agree with TRBD1. This CDR3 has 21 amino acids. The V gene's germline CDR1 is SGHAT and CDR2 FQNNGV. CDR3 residues: CANSMGGDRGISLSGANILTF. In DNA, the CDR3 is TGTGCCAACAGCATGGGGGGAGACAGGGGCATTTCCCTCTCTGGGGCCAACATACTGACTTTC.

This clonotype was seen at least ten times. This sequence joins TRBV4-2 and TRBJ2-1, with 11 positions matching TRBD2. CDR3 length: 16 residues. The germline V gene has CDR1 LGHNA and CDR2 YNFKEQ. The V and J ends lost 0 bases and 12 bases, in that order; junction bases with no gene match: 10. The CDR3 here is CASSQEGLADQGGQFF. The CDR3 region has the DNA TGTGCCAGCAGCCAAGAGGGACTAGCGGACCAAGGGGGGCAGTTCTTC.

With respect to this clonotype: Here the CDR3 omits its conserved ending phenylalanine or tryptophan, so a read error is the likely source. The chain is built from TRBV12-3 or TRBV12-4 and TRBJ1-1; D remains unclear. The CDR3 has 14 residues. This chain's CDR3 is CASSLSGQNIEAFS. The CDR3 DNA is TGTGCCAGCAGTCTCTCGGGCCAGAACATTGAAGCTTTCTCT.